This is a list of T cell receptor beta chains from one sample in a study of T-cell memory formation after mild COVID-19. TCRdb re-derived calls from the 5' RACE reads in MiXCR, one entry per CDR3 protein. The sample holds 340,000 or so distinct CDR3 sequences; roughly 13% are singletons and the top ten take about a fifth. The sample was PBMCs or a T cell subset sorted from them (not recorded which). The receptors stem from a man aged 18 to 30 who had mild COVID-19 (a few samples of this study predate the infection). Cell type and time point are not known. Both conserved end residues are part of each CDR3. D genes are given only for firm matches. Some rows have no size entry. The others give once, few or many, or a class for an expanded clone.

CDR3nt	CDR3aa	d_gene	v_gene	j_gene	abundance
TGTGCCAGCAGCCCCTCGAACCCGGGCCCCAATGAGCAGTTCTTC	CASSPSNPGPNEQFF	-	TRBV7-3	TRBJ2-1	-
TGTGCCAGCAGTCCTACAAAAGACGAGCAGTACTTC	CASSPTKDEQYF	-	TRBV6-2/TRBV6-3	TRBJ2-7	-
TGTGCCAGCAGCTCGTGGAGTTTTTGGAATCAGCCCCAGCATTTT	CASSSWSFWNQPQHF	-	TRBV5-6	TRBJ1-5	many
TGCGCCAGCAGCATAGCGGACAATGAGCAGTTCTTC	CASSIADNEQFF	-	TRBV5-1	TRBJ2-1	few
TGCAGGACCGGGGCCAGTGAGCAGTTCTTC	CRTGASEQFF	-	TRBV20-1	TRBJ2-1	-
TGTGCCAGCAGCGAGGGACCTGGAGGCACGCAGTATTTT	CASSEGPGGTQYF	-	TRBV7-2	TRBJ2-3	-
TGTGCCAGCAGCAGAGGGGGGACCAGCTCCTACAATGAGCAGTTCTTC	CASSRGGTSSYNEQFF	-	TRBV3-1	TRBJ2-1	-
TGTGCCAGCAGCGTAGGAGCGGGGTTGATGAATGAGCAGTTCTTC	CASSVGAGLMNEQFF	TRBD2	TRBV9	TRBJ2-1	-
TGTGCCACCGGACAGTTCGCTAACACCGGGGAGCTGTTTTTT	CATGQFANTGELFF	-	TRBV6-6	TRBJ2-2	-
TGTGCCAGCAGCCAAGAATATATTGCCACAGATACGCAGTATTTT	CASSQEYIATDTQYF	-	TRBV4-2	TRBJ2-3	few
TGTGCCAGCAGCTTAAGGTGGGATCAGCCCCAGCATTTT	CASSLRWDQPQHF	-	TRBV7-3	TRBJ1-5	-
TGTGCCATCAGTGACACTAGCGGGGGTTGGACCGGGGAGCTGTTTTTT	CAISDTSGGWTGELFF	TRBD2	TRBV10-3	TRBJ2-2	-
TGCGCCAGCAGCTTGGGGGACACCGTCACCGGGGAGCTGTTTTTT	CASSLGDTVTGELFF	-	TRBV5-1	TRBJ2-2	-
TGTGCCAGCAGTGCAGGGAAGGGAGGGGAGCTGTTTTTT	CASSAGKGGELFF	-	TRBV27	TRBJ2-2	few
TGCAGTGCTAGGGGGGGGCAGGAAAAACTGTTTTTT	CSARGGQEKLFF	-	TRBV20-1	TRBJ1-4	few
TGCGCCAGCAGGAATCCGACAGGAAACTATGGCTACACCTTC	CASRNPTGNYGYTF	-	TRBV4-1	TRBJ1-2	-
TGTGCCACCAGCAGAGTCTCGGGCGGCTACACCTTC	CATSRVSGGYTF	-	TRBV15	TRBJ1-2	-
TGTGCCAGTAGTATAAGTTGGGCCGGGACTTTAGAGACCCAGTACTTC	CASSISWAGTLETQYF	-	TRBV19	TRBJ2-5	few
TGCGCCAGCAGCCACTTCCAGGGGGGGAACACTGAAGCTTTCTTT	CASSHFQGGNTEAFF	TRBD1	TRBV4-3	TRBJ1-1	few
TGTGCCAGCAGTTACACGAGAAGCAATCAGCCCCAGCATTTT	CASSYTRSNQPQHF	-	TRBV6-2/TRBV6-3	TRBJ1-5	few
TGTGCCAGTAGTATAGAGGTCCCCGCGGAAGCTTTCTTT	CASSIEVPAEAFF	-	TRBV19	TRBJ1-1	few
TGTGCCAGCAGTCCGAGAGGGGGCGGGGACACCATATATTTT	CASSPRGGGDTIYF	TRBD1	TRBV6-5	TRBJ1-3	few
TGCGCCAGCAGCCCGTTGTGGGGGGGCCTCGGCGGGGAGCTGTTTTTT	CASSPLWGGLGGELFF	-	TRBV4-1	TRBJ2-2	few
TGCGCCAGCAGCTTGACTAGCGGGGTAAATGAGCAGTTCTTC	CASSLTSGVNEQFF	TRBD2	TRBV5-1	TRBJ2-1	few
TGTGCCAGCAGCTTGGGAGGGGCCGGGAACACCGGGGAGCTGTTTTTT	CASSLGGAGNTGELFF	TRBD2	TRBV7-9	TRBJ2-2	few
TGTGCCAGCAGTATCCGGGAGAACCGGGCGCAGTATTTT	CASSIRENRAQYF	-	TRBV6-5	TRBJ2-3	-
TGTGCCAGCAGTCCCTGGCGAGGTGAGCAGTTCTTC	CASSPWRGEQFF	-	TRBV6-5	TRBJ2-1	many
TGCAGCGTTGATGGGGCTCAGGGTTTTGGCTACACCTTC	CSVDGAQGFGYTF	-	TRBV29-1	TRBJ1-2	-
TGTGCCAGCAGCTACCAGGCGAACACCGGGGAGCTGTTTTTT	CASSYQANTGELFF	-	TRBV7-2	TRBJ2-2	-
TGTGCCAGCAGCTTTAACGGACGACTCCAAGAGACCCAGTACTTC	CASSFNGRLQETQYF	-	TRBV7-2	TRBJ2-5	few
TGTGCCAGCAGCGTAAACACAGGGGGTGGCGATGGCTACACCTTC	CASSVNTGGGDGYTF	TRBD1	TRBV7-2	TRBJ1-2	-
TGTGCCAGCAGCGTAGTAGGAGACCCCGGGAAACTGTTTTTT	CASSVVGDPGKLFF	-	TRBV9	TRBJ1-4	once
TGTGCCAGCGGACCTACATCAGGGGGCCGTGCCAAGCCCCAGCATTTT	CASGPTSGGRAKPQHF	TRBD1	TRBV7-8	TRBJ1-5	-
TGCGCCAGCAAGGATAATACGAGAGGGGTGAACACTGAAGCTTTCTTT	CASKDNTRGVNTEAFF	-	TRBV5-1	TRBJ1-1	many
TGCGCCAGCAGCTTGGCGCCAGGGGAGAATTCACCCCTCCACTTT	CASSLAPGENSPLHF	-	TRBV5-1	TRBJ1-6	-
TGTGCCAGCAGCCCCTCCTTGAGGAATCAGCCCCAGCATTTT	CASSPSLRNQPQHF	-	TRBV3-1	TRBJ1-5	-
TGTGCCAGCAGGCACAGGGCGTCCTACGAGCAGTACTTC	CASRHRASYEQYF	-	TRBV6-2/TRBV6-3	TRBJ2-7	many
TGTGCCAGCTCGACCGGGCAGGGATATGAGCAGTTCTTC	CASSTGQGYEQFF	-	TRBV6-5	TRBJ2-1	-
TGTGCCAGCACCCCCCAATGGGGAGCCAAAAACATTCAGTACTTC	CASTPQWGAKNIQYF	-	TRBV7-2	TRBJ2-4	few
TGTGCCAGCAGCCGTGCCCACAGGGTCAATGGCTACACCTTC	CASSRAHRVNGYTF	-	TRBV7-2	TRBJ1-2	-
TGTGCCAGCAGCCCCCGGACCGCTCTTATGAACACTGAAGCTTTCTTT	CASSPRTALMNTEAFF	-	TRBV7-9	TRBJ1-1	-
TGTGCCACCAGTGATGGACCGGCGGATACGCAGTATTTT	CATSDGPADTQYF	-	TRBV24-1	TRBJ2-3	-
TGCGCCAGCAGCTTGGCCGACAGGGACGTATCGAGGTGCTACACCTTC	CASSLADRDVSRCYTF	TRBD1	TRBV5-1	TRBJ1-2	few
TGCAGTGCTGGCGGACATACAAATGGCTACACCTTC	CSAGGHTNGYTF	-	TRBV20-1	TRBJ1-2	-
TGTGCCATCAGGGACAAACAAGAGACCCAGTACTTC	CAIRDKQETQYF	-	TRBV10-3	TRBJ2-5	many
TGCAGCGTTCAGGGAGGGCTACGATCCTACAATGAGCAGTTCTTC	CSVQGGLRSYNEQFF	TRBD2	TRBV29-1	TRBJ2-1	-
TGTGCCAGCAGTCCGACGGGCACTAATGAAAAACTGTTTTTT	CASSPTGTNEKLFF	-	TRBV12-3/TRBV12-4	TRBJ1-4	-
TGTGCCAGCGGAACCGGGACTAGCGCCTACAATGAGCAGTTCTTC	CASGTGTSAYNEQFF	TRBD2	TRBV7-2	TRBJ2-1	many
TGTGCCAGCAGTTTGATCCCGAATGAGCAGTTCTTC	CASSLIPNEQFF	-	TRBV12-3/TRBV12-4	TRBJ2-1	-
TGTGCCAGCAGTTCGGGGCCTGTCGGAGGCTACACCTTC	CASSSGPVGGYTF	-	TRBV6-5	TRBJ1-2	-
TGTGCCAGCAGCGTAGGACCCACAGGGACTCGGTCACCCCTCCACTTT	CASSVGPTGTRSPLHF	-	TRBV9	TRBJ1-6	few
TGCGCCAGCAGGGACAGGGGGTTGACAGATACGCAGTATTTT	CASRDRGLTDTQYF	TRBD1	TRBV4-1	TRBJ2-3	many